The T cell receptor beta chain under discussion was sequenced for a study of CD8 T cells in Susac syndrome. Study conclusions and caveats: The TCR sequencing and HLA analysis in the study involved a relatively small number of individuals, as the study acknowledged.

In regard to this clonotype: Its cognate antigen is unknown.

The multiple sclerosis controls comprised treatment-naive patients whose relapsing-remitting disease was stable or active. The CDR3 runs 14 residues. Deletions cut 3 bases from V and 4 bases from J, with 15 bases between. Per the germline V gene, CDR1 is DFQATT and CDR2 is SNEGSKA (reference sequence). RNA, at roughly 0.5 to 1 ug, was reverse transcribed with random hexamers. By means of immunoSEQ multiplex PCR, TCR beta CDR3 spanning 54 Vbeta and 13 Jbeta underwent amplification. TCRdb reprocessed the immunoSEQ multiplex PCR reads via MiXCR and lists one record per CDR3 protein. The sample lists about 180,000 distinct CDR3 sequences, 95% seen once, with about 0.093% in the top ten.

Sample: CD4+ T cells from PBMCs. The sequence came from a human donor with multiple sclerosis. The chain links TRBV20-1 to TRBJ2-5, with D possibly being TRBD1 (5 bases). The CDR3, as DNA: TGCAGTGCTAGCTCCGATCTAAGGGGAGAGACCCAGTACTTC. It codes for CSASSDLRGETQYF.